The 2 T cell receptor beta chains presented below share a single source sample, sequenced in a study of blood T cell repertoires in COVID-19. Using immunoSEQ multiplex PCR, the repertoire was profiled, and TCRdb retains in-frame clones only, with some absent. The sample has 310,000 or so clones, approximately 88% seen once. Sequencing was performed on PBMCs or T cells enriched from blood (not recorded which). The receptor set was obtained from a woman under 30 who had recovered from COVID-19.

The rearrangement links TRBV19 to TRBJ2-5, with TRBD1 matching 9 bases. Per germline, CDR1 LNHDA and CDR2 SQIVND (reference sequence). Losses at the gene ends were 5 bases for V and 5 bases for J; bases not matched to a gene: 12. CDR3 size: 16 residues. DNA for the CDR3: TGTGCCAGTAGTGCACAACCGGGACAGGGTTCCGAGACCCAGTACTTC. Residues: CASSAQPGQGSETQYF. Full variable domain (remainder filled in from reference TRBV19 and TRBJ2-5): DGGITQSPKYLFRKEGQNVTLSCEQNLNHDAMYWYRQDPGQGLRLIYYSQIVNDFQKGDIAEGYSVSREKKESFPLTVTSAQKNPTAFYLCASSAQPGQGSETQYFGPGTRLLVL.

The chain uses TRBV5-1 and TRBJ1-5; D unresolved. Germline V gives CDR1 SGHRS, CDR2 YFSETQ. V gave up 1 base and J gave up 1 base, with 9 bases separating them. The CDR3 has 15 residues. CDR3 DNA sequence: TGCGCCAGCAGCTTGAGTGAGCCAAGCAATCAGCCCCAGCATTTT. This gives the protein CASSLSEPSNQPQHF.